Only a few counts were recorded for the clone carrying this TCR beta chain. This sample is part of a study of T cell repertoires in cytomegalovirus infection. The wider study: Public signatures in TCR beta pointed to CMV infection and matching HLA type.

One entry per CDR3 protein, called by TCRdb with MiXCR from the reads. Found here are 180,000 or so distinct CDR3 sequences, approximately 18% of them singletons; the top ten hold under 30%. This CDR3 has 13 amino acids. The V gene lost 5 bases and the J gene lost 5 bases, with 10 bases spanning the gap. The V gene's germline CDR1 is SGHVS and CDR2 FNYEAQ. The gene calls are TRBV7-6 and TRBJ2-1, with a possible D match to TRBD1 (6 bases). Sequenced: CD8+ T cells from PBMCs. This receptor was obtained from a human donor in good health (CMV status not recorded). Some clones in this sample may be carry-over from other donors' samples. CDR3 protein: CASSPSGDNEQFF. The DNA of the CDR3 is TGTGCCAGCAGCCCGTCAGGGGACAATGAGCAGTTCTTC.